The 13 T cell receptor beta chains reported below all come from one sample, sequenced in a study of PD-1 blockade in classical Hodgkin lymphoma (dated by TCRdb to the early 2020s). What the time point label conveys for this sample: cycle 1 day 1 (C1D1), immediately before nivolumab initiation. All trial patients had relapsed after autologous stem cell transplantation, with cohorts A, B and C differing in prior brentuximab vedotin exposure. Library method: the immunoSEQ multiplex PCR assay. In TCRdb, the immuneACCESS table is reduced to in-frame sequences with V and J assigned. These tables do not hold every clone; where another copy was compared, an unresolved V gene accounts for under half, and the others remain unexplained. Within this sample are 11,000 or so clones, with approximately 81% of them counted one time only. The top ten clonotypes cover approximately 28% of the sample. Material: peripheral blood mononuclear cells (PBMCs), obtained at baseline. All receptors come from a human donor with classical Hodgkin lymphoma.

The genes are TRBV2 and TRBJ1-2; weak D call: TRBD1 (5 bases). V lost 6 bases, J lost 8 bases, and 25 bases lay in between. The CDR3 consists of 16 residues. Germline CDR1 reads SNHLY; CDR2 reads FYNNEI. The chain's CDR3 is CASRERQLQATLGYTF. The CDR3 region has the DNA TGTGCCAGCAGGGAACGACAATTACAGGCGACGCTGGGCTACACCTTC.

This chain uses TRBV18 with TRBJ1-6; no clear D. The germline V gene has CDR1 KGHSH and CDR2 LQKENI. V was pared by 2 bases and J by 7 bases, with 9 bases between. The CDR3 totals 14 residues. CDR3 in DNA: TGTGCCAGCTCACCAGAACCCGGGAATTCACCCCTCCACTTT. Translating it yields CASSPEPGNSPLHF. Together with reference TRBV18 and TRBJ1-6, the CDR3 gives the full variable domain: NAGVMQNPRHLVRRRGQEARLRCSPMKGHSHVYWYRQLPEEGLKFMVYLQKENIIDESGMPKERFSAEFPKEGPSILRIQQVVRGDSAAYFCASSPEPGNSPLHFGNGTRLTVT.

The chain links TRBV7-2 to TRBJ1-2; 9 nucleotides align to TRBD1. From germline, CDR1 is SGHTA and CDR2 FQGNSA. With 5 bases clipped from V and 8 bases from J, the junction kept 12 bases outside the gene matches. This CDR3 comprises 15 residues. The CDR3 region is CASSRPDRGVGGYTF. The CDR3 nucleotides read TGTGCCAGCAGCCGACCGGACAGGGGAGTGGGAGGCTACACCTTC.

The chain recombines TRBV18 with TRBJ1-1, with D uncertain. Trimming cost V 2 bases and J 6 bases, with 16 bases left between them. This CDR3 is built from 15 residues. Per the germline V gene, CDR1 is KGHSH and CDR2 is LQKENI. Here the CDR3 DNA reads TGTGCCAGCTCACCAGAACCAAAAACTGGATCTGAAGCTTTCTTT. Translated, it gives CASSPEPKTGSEAFF. The full variable domain, completed using reference TRBV18 and TRBJ1-1, is NAGVMQNPRHLVRRRGQEARLRCSPMKGHSHVYWYRQLPEEGLKFMVYLQKENIIDESGMPKERFSAEFPKEGPSILRIQQVVRGDSAAYFCASSPEPKTGSEAFFGQGTRLTVV.

CDR3 coding DNA: TGTGCCAGCAGCCCTCACGGGGCCTCCTCTGGAAACACCATATATTTT. Encoded protein: CASSPHGASSGNTIYF. J is TRBJ1-3 and V is TRBV7-9; D is possibly TRBD1 (5 bases). The CDR3 has 16 amino acids. Germline loops: CDR1 SEHNR, CDR2 FQNEAQ (reference sequence). Trimming pared 5 bases from V and 0 bases from J, leaving 14 bases between.

CDR3: CASSFGLVDEQYF. The CDR3 coding sequence is TGTGCCAGCAGTTTTGGCCTAGTAGACGAGCAGTACTTC. The V call is TRBV27, the J call TRBJ2-7; no reliable D call. Germline V lookup: CDR1 MNHEY, CDR2 SMNVEV (reference sequence). The V end lost 3 bases, the J end lost 5 bases, and 11 bases lay between the germline ends. CDR3 length: 13 residues.

The CDR3 loop reads CASSLEGDKTYNEQFF. The CDR3 nucleotides are TGTGCCAGCAGCTTGGAAGGGGACAAGACCTACAATGAGCAGTTCTTC. The chain links TRBV5-5 to TRBJ2-1, with TRBD1 as a possible D gene (6 bases). CDR1 is SGHKS, CDR2 YYEKEE, per germline (reference sequence). The CDR3 length is 16 residues. V was pared by 0 bases and J by 2 bases, with 12 bases between.

The chain couples TRBV6-6 to TRBJ1-1; tentatively, D is TRBD1 (6 bases). CDR3 length: 14 residues. CDR1 MNHNY and CDR2 SVGAGI come from the germline V gene (reference sequence). Trimming left V 9 bases short and J 6 bases short, with 20 bases between. The CDR3 DNA sequence: TGTGCCAGTCGAAAAGAGGGGGGCGACGCTGAAGCTTTCTTT. Protein: CASRKEGGDAEAFF.

CDR3: CASSPPSGRGNTIYF. CDR3 DNA sequence: TGCGCCAGCAGCCCGCCGTCAGGGCGCGGAAACACCATATATTTT. The V gene is TRBV5-1, the J gene TRBJ1-3; weak D call: TRBD1 (5 bases). This CDR3 comprises 15 residues. Deletions cut 4 bases from V and 4 bases from J, with 15 bases between. Germline V gives CDR1 SGHRS, CDR2 YFSETQ.

The chain has TRBV11-3 and TRBJ2-5; D is undetermined. The CDR3 has 13 residues. The germline gives CDR1 SGHNT, CDR2 YENEEA. Between the trimmed V and J ends, which lost 1 base and 1 base, there was a span of 4 bases. CDR3 sequence (DNA): TGTGCCAGCAGCTTAGGGATCCAAGAGACCCAGTACTTC. Translating gives CASSLGIQETQYF.

The rearrangement links TRBV14 to TRBJ1-2, with 8 positions matching TRBD1. CDR1 is SGHDN and CDR2 is FVKESK in the germline V gene. With V trimmed by 4 bases and J by 4 bases, 2 bases remained unmatched. The CDR3 runs 13 residues. The CDR3 spells CASSPDRGYGYTF. The CDR3 nucleotides are TGTGCCAGCAGCCCTGACAGGGGCTATGGCTACACCTTC.

The chain joins TRBV18 to TRBJ2-7; perhaps TRBD2 as D (6 bases). The CDR3 sequence is 14 residues long. Germline loops: CDR1 KGHSH, CDR2 LQKENI. V was trimmed by 1 base and J by 7 bases, leaving 14 bases between them. The chain's CDR3 is CASSPQGGPGEQYF. The CDR3 DNA is TGTGCCAGCTCACCACAAGGAGGGCCGGGGGAGCAGTACTTC. The full variable domain, with the rest looked up from reference TRBV18 and TRBJ2-7, is NAGVMQNPRHLVRRRGQEARLRCSPMKGHSHVYWYRQLPEEGLKFMVYLQKENIIDESGMPKERFSAEFPKEGPSILRIQQVVRGDSAAYFCASSPQGGPGEQYFGPGTRLTVT.

This clone was seen a few times. The J gene is TRBJ1-5, the V gene TRBV6-5; 7 nucleotides line up with TRBD1. Looked up from germline, CDR1 is MNHEY and CDR2 is SVGAGI. J lost 1 base, V lost 6 bases, and 3 bases had no gene match. The CDR3 totals 14 residues. The DNA of the CDR3 is TGTGCCAGCAGCCCGACAGGGAGCAATCAGCCCCAGCATTTT. This encodes CASSPTGSNQPQHF.